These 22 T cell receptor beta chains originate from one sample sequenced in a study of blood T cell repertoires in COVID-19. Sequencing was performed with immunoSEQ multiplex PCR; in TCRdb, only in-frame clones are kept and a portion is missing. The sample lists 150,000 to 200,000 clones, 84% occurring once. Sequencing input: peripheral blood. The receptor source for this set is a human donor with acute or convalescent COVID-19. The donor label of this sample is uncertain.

This CDR3 reads CASRSGRGNTGELFF. The CDR3 DNA reads TGTGCCAGTCGTTCAGGGAGGGGAAACACCGGGGAGCTGTTTTTT. The chain links TRBV19 to TRBJ2-2, with 7 bases aligning to TRBD2. Germline lookup yields CDR1 LNHDA and CDR2 SQIVND (reference sequence). After removal of 8 bases from V and 2 bases from J, the junction contained 8 bases not matched to a gene. This CDR3 has 15 residues.

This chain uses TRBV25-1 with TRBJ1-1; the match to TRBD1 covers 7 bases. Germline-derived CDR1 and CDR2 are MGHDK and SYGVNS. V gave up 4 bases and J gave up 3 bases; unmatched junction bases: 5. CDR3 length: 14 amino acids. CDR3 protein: CASSVTGAHTEAFF. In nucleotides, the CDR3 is TGTGCCAGCAGTGTCACAGGGGCGCACACTGAAGCTTTCTTT.

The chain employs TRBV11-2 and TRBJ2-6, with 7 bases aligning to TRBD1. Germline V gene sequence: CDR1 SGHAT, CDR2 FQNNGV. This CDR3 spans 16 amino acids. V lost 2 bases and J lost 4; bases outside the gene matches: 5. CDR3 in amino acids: CASSLTGQKGANVLTF. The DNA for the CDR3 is TGTGCCAGCAGCTTAACGGGACAGAAGGGGGCCAACGTCCTGACTTTC. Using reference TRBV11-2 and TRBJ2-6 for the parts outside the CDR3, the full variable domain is EAGVAQSPRYKIIEKRQSVAFWCNPISGHATLYWYQQILGQGPKLLIQFQNNGVVDDSQLPKDRFSAERLKGVDSTLKIQPAKLEDSAVYLCASSLTGQKGANVLTFGAGSRLTVL.

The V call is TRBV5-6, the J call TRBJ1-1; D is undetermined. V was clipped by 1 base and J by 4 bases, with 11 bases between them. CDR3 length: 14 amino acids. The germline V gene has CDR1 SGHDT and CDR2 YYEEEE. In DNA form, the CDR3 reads TGTGCCAGCAGCTTGAGTAGCTTTAGCACTGAAGCTTTCTTT. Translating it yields CASSLSSFSTEAFF.

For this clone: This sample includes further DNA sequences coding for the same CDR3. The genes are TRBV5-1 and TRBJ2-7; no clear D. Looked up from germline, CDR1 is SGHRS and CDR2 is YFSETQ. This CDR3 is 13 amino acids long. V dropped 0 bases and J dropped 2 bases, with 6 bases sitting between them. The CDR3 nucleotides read TGCGCCAGCAGCTTGGAAGGAGCCTACGAGCAGTACTTC. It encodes CASSLEGAYEQYF.

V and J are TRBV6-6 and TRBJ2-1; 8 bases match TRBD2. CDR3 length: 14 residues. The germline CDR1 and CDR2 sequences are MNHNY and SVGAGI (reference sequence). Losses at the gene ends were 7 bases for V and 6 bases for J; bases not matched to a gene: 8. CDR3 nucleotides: TGTGCCAGCACCTTAACGGGGGGGCGCAATGAGCAGTTCTTC. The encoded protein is CASTLTGGRNEQFF.

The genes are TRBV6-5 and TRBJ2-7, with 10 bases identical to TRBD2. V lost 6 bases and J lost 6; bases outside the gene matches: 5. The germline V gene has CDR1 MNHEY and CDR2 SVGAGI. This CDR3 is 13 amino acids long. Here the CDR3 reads CASRVGLASEQYF. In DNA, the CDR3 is TGTGCCAGCAGGGTGGGACTAGCGAGCGAGCAGTACTTC.

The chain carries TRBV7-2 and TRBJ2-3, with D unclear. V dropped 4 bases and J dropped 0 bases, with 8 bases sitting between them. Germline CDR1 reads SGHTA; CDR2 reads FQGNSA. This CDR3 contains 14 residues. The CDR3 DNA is TGTGCCAGCAGCTCCCCCCCTAGCACAGATACGCAGTATTTT. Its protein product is CASSSPPSTDTQYF. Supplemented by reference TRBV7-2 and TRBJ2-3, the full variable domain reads GAGVSQSPSNKVTEKGKDVELRCDPISGHTALYWYRQSLGQGLEFLIYFQGNSAPDKSGLPSDRFSAERTGGSVSTLTIQRTQQEDSAVYLCASSSPPSTDTQYFGPGTRLTVL.

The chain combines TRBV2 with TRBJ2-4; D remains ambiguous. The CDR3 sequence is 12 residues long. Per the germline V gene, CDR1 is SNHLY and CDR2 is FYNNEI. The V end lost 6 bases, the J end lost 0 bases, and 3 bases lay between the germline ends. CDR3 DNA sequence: TGTGCCAGCAGAGCAGCCAAAAACATTCAGTACTTC. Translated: CASRAAKNIQYF.

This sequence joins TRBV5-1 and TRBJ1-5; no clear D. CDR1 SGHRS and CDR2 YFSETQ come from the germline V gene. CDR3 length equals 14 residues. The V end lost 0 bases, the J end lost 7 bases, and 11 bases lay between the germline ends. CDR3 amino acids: CASSLDPGQQPQHF. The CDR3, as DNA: TGCGCCAGCAGCTTGGATCCGGGTCAGCAGCCCCAGCATTTT. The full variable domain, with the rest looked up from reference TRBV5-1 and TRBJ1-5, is KAGVTQTPRYLIKTRGQQVTLSCSPISGHRSVSWYQQTPGQGLQFLFEYFSETQRNKGNFPGRFSGRQFSNSRSEMNVSTLELGDSALYLCASSLDPGQQPQHFGDGTRLSIL.

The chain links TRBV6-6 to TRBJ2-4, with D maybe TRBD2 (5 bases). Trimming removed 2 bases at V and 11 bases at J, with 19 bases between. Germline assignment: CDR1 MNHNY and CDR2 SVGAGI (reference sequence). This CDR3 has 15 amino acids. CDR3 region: CASSYVGSVGSVQYF. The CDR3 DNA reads TGTGCCAGCAGTTACGTGGGCTCGGTGGGGAGCGTTCAGTACTTC.

CDR3 sequence reads: CASSPGLAGQETQYF. DNA for the CDR3: TGTGCCAGCAGCCCCGGGCTAGCGGGGCAAGAGACCCAGTACTTC. The rearrangement joins TRBV9 to TRBJ2-5, with 9 bases that match TRBD2. This CDR3 has 15 residues. Germline CDR1 is SGDLS and CDR2 is YYNGEE. Losses at the gene ends were 4 bases for V and 2 bases for J; bases not matched to a gene: 6.

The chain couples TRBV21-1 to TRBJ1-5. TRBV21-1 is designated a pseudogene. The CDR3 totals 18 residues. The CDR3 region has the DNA TGTGCCAGCAATTACTACCCCTGGGGAGGGAGGGACAATCAGCCCCAGCATTTT. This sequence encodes CASNYYPWGGRDNQPQHF.

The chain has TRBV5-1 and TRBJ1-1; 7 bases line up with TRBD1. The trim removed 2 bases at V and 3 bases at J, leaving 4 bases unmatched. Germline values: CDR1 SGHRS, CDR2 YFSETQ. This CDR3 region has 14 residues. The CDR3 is CASSFRTGDTEAFF. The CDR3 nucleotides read TGCGCCAGCAGCTTCCGGACAGGTGACACTGAAGCTTTCTTT. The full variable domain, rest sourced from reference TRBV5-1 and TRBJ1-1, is KAGVTQTPRYLIKTRGQQVTLSCSPISGHRSVSWYQQTPGQGLQFLFEYFSETQRNKGNFPGRFSGRQFSNSRSEMNVSTLELGDSALYLCASSFRTGDTEAFFGQGTRLTVV.

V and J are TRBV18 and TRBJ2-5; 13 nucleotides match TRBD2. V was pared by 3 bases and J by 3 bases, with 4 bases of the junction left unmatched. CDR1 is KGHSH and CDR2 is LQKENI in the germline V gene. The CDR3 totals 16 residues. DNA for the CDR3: TGTGCCAGCTCACCCCTGGGGACTAGCGGGAAAGAGACCCAGTACTTC. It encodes CASSPLGTSGKETQYF.

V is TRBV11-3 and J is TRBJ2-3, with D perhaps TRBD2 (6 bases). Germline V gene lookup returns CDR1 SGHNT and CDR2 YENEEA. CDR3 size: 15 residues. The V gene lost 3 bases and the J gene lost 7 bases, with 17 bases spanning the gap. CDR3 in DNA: TGTGCCAGCAGCTTGGGCGGGGAGCGTTGGTATACGCAGTATTTT. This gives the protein CASSLGGERWYTQYF.

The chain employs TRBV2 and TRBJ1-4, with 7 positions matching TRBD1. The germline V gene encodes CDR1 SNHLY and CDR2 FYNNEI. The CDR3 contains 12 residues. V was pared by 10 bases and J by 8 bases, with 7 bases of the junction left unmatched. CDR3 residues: CANRQGGEKLFF. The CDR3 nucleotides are TGTGCCAATCGACAGGGAGGAGAAAAACTGTTTTTT. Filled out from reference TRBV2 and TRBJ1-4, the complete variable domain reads EPEVTQTPSHQVTQMGQEVILRCVPISNHLYFYWYRQILGQKVEFLVSFYNNEISEKSEIFDDQFSVERPDGSNFTLKIRSTKLEDSAMYFCANRQGGEKLFFGSGTQLSVL.

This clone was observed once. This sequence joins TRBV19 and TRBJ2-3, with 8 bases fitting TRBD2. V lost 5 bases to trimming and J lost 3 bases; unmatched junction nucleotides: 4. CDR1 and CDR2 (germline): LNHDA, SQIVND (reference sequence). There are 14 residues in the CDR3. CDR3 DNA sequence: TGTGCCAGTAGTGTGGGACTAGAGACAGATACGCAGTATTTT. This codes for CASSVGLETDTQYF.

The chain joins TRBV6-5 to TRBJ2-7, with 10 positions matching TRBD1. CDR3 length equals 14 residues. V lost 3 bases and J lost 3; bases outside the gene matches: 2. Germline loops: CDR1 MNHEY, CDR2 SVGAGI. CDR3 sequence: CASSYGDRGYEQYF. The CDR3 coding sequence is TGTGCCAGCAGTTATGGGGACAGGGGCTACGAGCAGTACTTC.

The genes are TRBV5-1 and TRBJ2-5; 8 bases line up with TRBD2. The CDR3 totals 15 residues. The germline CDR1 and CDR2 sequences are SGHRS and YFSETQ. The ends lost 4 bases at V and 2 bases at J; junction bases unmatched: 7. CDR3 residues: CASSAGVAGQETQYF. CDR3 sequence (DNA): TGCGCCAGCAGCGCGGGCGTAGCGGGGCAAGAGACCCAGTACTTC.

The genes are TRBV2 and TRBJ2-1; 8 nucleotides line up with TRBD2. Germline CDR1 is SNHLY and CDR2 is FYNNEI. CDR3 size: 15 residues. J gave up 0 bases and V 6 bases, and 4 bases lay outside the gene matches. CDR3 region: CASRRGASSYNEQFF. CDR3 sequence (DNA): TGTGCCAGCAGGCGGGGGGCCAGCTCCTACAATGAGCAGTTCTTC.

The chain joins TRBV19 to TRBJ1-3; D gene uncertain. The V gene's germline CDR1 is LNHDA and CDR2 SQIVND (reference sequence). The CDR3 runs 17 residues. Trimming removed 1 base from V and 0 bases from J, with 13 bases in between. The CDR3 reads CASSIASARGSGNTIYF. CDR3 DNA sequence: TGTGCCAGTAGTATAGCTTCCGCGCGGGGCTCTGGAAACACCATATATTTT. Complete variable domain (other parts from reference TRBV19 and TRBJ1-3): DGGITQSPKYLFRKEGQNVTLSCEQNLNHDAMYWYRQDPGQGLRLIYYSQIVNDFQKGDIAEGYSVSREKKESFPLTVTSAQKNPTAFYLCASSIASARGSGNTIYFGEGSWLTVV.